Presented here are 24 T cell receptor beta chains from one specimen sequenced in a study of T-cell memory formation after mild COVID-19. TCRdb re-derived calls from the 5' RACE reads in MiXCR, one entry per CDR3 protein. The profile shows about 250,000 distinct CDR3 sequences, more than 15% of them singletons. The sequencing sample was made of PBMCs or a T cell subset sorted from them (not recorded which). These receptors were collected from a man in his late teens or twenties who had mild COVID-19 (a few samples of this study predate the infection). Cell type and time point are not known.

This clonotype was found a few times. The chain links TRBV7-2 to TRBJ1-2, with 12 bases that match TRBD1. The CDR3 has 17 amino acids. The V segment lost 1 base and the J segment 4 bases; nucleotides outside the gene matches: 7. Per germline, CDR1 SGHTA and CDR2 FQGNSA. The CDR3 region is CASSLGGPGQGAYGYTF. The CDR3 DNA reads TGTGCCAGCAGCTTAGGTGGCCCGGGACAGGGGGCCTATGGCTACACCTTC.

This clonotype was detected only a few times. The chain combines TRBV29-1 with TRBJ1-4; TRBD1 aligns across 8 bases. The CDR3 is 14 amino acids. The V segment lost 4 bases and the J segment 3 bases; nucleotides outside the gene matches: 4. Per germline, CDR1 SQVTM and CDR2 ANQGSEA. This CDR3 reads CSVVKQGANEKLFF. CDR3 in DNA: TGCAGCGTTGTAAAACAGGGGGCTAATGAAAAACTGTTTTTT. Supplemented by reference TRBV29-1 and TRBJ1-4, the full variable domain reads SAVISQKPSRDICQRGTSLTIQCQVDSQVTMMFWYRQQPGQSLTLIATANQGSEATYESGFVIDKFPISRPNLTFSTLTVSNMSPEDSSIYLCSVVKQGANEKLFFGSGTQLSVL.

The chain uses TRBV4-3 and TRBJ2-7; 7 bases agree with TRBD1. Trimming cost V 0 bases and J 0 bases; bases outside gene matches: 8. This CDR3 has 17 residues. The germline gives CDR1 LGHNA, CDR2 YSLEER. The CDR3 loop reads CASSQDLPDRFSYEQYF. In DNA form, the CDR3 reads TGCGCCAGCAGCCAAGATCTGCCGGACAGGTTCTCCTACGAGCAGTACTTC.

The chain carries TRBV12-5 and TRBJ2-7; D is possibly TRBD2 (5 bases). V was trimmed by 5 bases and J by 4 bases, leaving 15 bases between them. CDR3 length: 14 residues. The germline V gene has CDR1 LGHNT and CDR2 FRNRAP. The CDR3 loop reads CASGTDGVKYEQYV. The CDR3 region has the DNA TGTGCTAGTGGTACGGACGGGGTTAAATACGAGCAGTACGTC.

This clonotype was picked up a small number of times. The rearrangement joins TRBV5-1 to TRBJ2-1, with 13 bases lining up with TRBD2. The germline gives CDR1 SGHRS, CDR2 YFSETQ. The trim removed 4 bases at V and 5 bases at J, leaving 3 bases unmatched. The CDR3 sequence is 15 residues long. CDR3 DNA sequence: TGCGCCAGCAGCAGGGGACTAGCGGGGCACAATGAGCAGTTCTTC. Residues: CASSRGLAGHNEQFF.

This chain uses TRBV9 with TRBJ1-6; possibly TRBD1 for D (6 bases). Trimming removed 4 bases at V and 5 bases at J, with 10 bases between. The CDR3 consists of 14 residues. CDR1 and CDR2 (germline): SGDLS, YYNGEE. This CDR3 is CASSPQGNNSPLHF. In DNA, the CDR3 is TGTGCCAGCAGCCCTCAGGGGAATAATTCACCCCTCCACTTT.

This clonotype was detected only a few times. The chain uses TRBV2 and TRBJ2-5, with 7 positions matching TRBD1. J was trimmed by 5 bases and V by 11 bases; bases with no gene match: 11. CDR3 length: 13 residues. Per the germline V gene, CDR1 is SNHLY and CDR2 is FYNNEI. The CDR3 spells CAGGQAEEETQYF. The DNA for the CDR3 is TGTGCCGGAGGACAGGCGGAGGAGGAGACCCAGTACTTC.

This chain links TRBV23-1 with TRBJ2-3; D is unresolved. TRBV23-1 counts as an open reading frame of uncertain function. The CDR3 spans 17 residues. V gave up 6 bases and J gave up 0 bases, with 19 bases separating them. CDR3 nucleotide sequence: TGCGCCAGCAGACCCAACCGGGTCCGCAAGAGCACAGATACGCAGTATTTT. It specifies CASRPNRVRKSTDTQYF.

This clonotype was seen many times. The chain carries TRBV4-3 and TRBJ2-1, with D hard to call. The germline gives CDR1 LGHNA, CDR2 YSLEER. The CDR3 runs 15 residues. V lost 0 bases, J lost 2 bases, and 8 bases lay in between. CDR3 nucleotides: TGCGCCAGCAGCCAAGAGGCAGTTACCTACAATGAGCAGTTCTTC. This encodes CASSQEAVTYNEQFF.

In its sample, this clonotype was seen a few times. CDR3 DNA: TGTGCCAGCAGTTCCGACACGGAATCGGTACAGGTCCCCCTCCACTTT. Its translation: CASSSDTESVQVPLHF. V usage is TRBV12-3 or TRBV12-4 and J usage is TRBJ1-6, with D perhaps matching TRBD1 (5 bases). This CDR3 contains 16 residues. V lost 4 bases, J lost 13 bases, and 23 bases lay in between.

This clonotype was observed many times. The V gene is TRBV7-9, the J gene TRBJ2-1, with a possible D match to TRBD2 (6 bases). CDR1 is SEHNR, CDR2 FQNEAQ, per germline (reference sequence). This CDR3 has 13 residues. Trimming removed 6 bases from V and 4 bases from J, with 10 bases in between. Here the CDR3 reads CASSPEGYNEQFF. As DNA, the CDR3 is TGTGCCAGCAGTCCGGAGGGGTACAATGAGCAGTTCTTC.

CDR3 DNA sequence: TGTGCCAGCAGTCAACGACTAGCGGGGGACTACGAGCAGTACTTC. Encoded protein: CASSQRLAGDYEQYF. The chain joins TRBV6-2 or TRBV6-3 to TRBJ2-7; 12 bases are a match to TRBD2. Unmatched junction bases numbered 5, after V lost 5 bases and J lost 3 bases. The CDR3 totals 15 residues. CDR1 is MNHEY and CDR2 is SVGEGT in the germline V gene.

This chain joins TRBV30 and TRBJ2-7; D may correspond to TRBD1 or TRBD2 (5 bases each). CDR1 and CDR2 from the germline V gene are GTSNPN and SVGIG (reference sequence). The CDR3 has 14 amino acids. V was pared by 1 base and J by 7 bases, with 17 bases between. The CDR3 DNA reads as TGTGCCTGGAGTGCAGGGACCCAATGGAGAGAGCAGTACTTC. This gives the protein CAWSAGTQWREQYF.

The chain uses TRBV6-6 and TRBJ1-6; D call uncertain. The CDR3 loop spans 14 amino acids. Germline-derived CDR1 and CDR2 are MNHNY and SVGAGI (reference sequence). Trimming pared 2 bases from V and 13 bases from J, leaving 15 bases between. CDR3 in DNA: TGTGCCAGCAGTTACCAACCCCGGATGACGCCCCTCCACTTT. Its translation: CASSYQPRMTPLHF.

For this clonotype: At one end the junction does not follow the germline gene, possibly because of a read error. This rearrangement joins TRBV7-7 to TRBJ2-5, with TRBD2 as a possible D gene (6 bases). The CDR3 is made up of 13 amino acids. Germline CDR1 is SSHAT and CDR2 is FNYEAQ (reference sequence). For the CDR3, the DNA is TGTGCTAGCAGTTTCGGGGAGGCGGAGACCCAGTACTTC. It encodes CASSFGEAETQYF.

The chain employs TRBV20-1 and TRBJ1-1; perhaps TRBD1 as D (5 bases). Per the germline V gene, CDR1 is DFQATT and CDR2 is SNEGSKA (reference sequence). The CDR3 covers 13 residues. V lost 8 bases, J lost 1 base, and 14 bases lay in between. The CDR3 region is CSPGAGPNTEAFF. The CDR3, as DNA: TGCAGTCCTGGGGCAGGTCCGAACACTGAAGCTTTCTTT.

The chain couples TRBV7-9 to TRBJ2-3, with D perhaps TRBD2 (5 bases). This CDR3 has 15 amino acids. V was trimmed by 5 bases and J by 3 bases, leaving 15 bases between them. CDR1 and CDR2 from the germline V gene are SEHNR and FQNEAQ (reference sequence). CDR3 sequence: CASSKLDGGTDTQYF. The CDR3, as DNA: TGTGCCAGCAGCAAACTAGATGGTGGGACAGATACGCAGTATTTT.

This clonotype was recorded a few times. The chain employs TRBV6-2 or TRBV6-3 and TRBJ2-1; D perhaps matches TRBD1 (5 bases). Trimming removed 0 bases from V and 1 base from J, with 10 bases in between. The CDR3 runs 16 residues. Per the germline V gene, CDR1 is MNHEY and CDR2 is SVGEGT. CDR3 DNA sequence: TGTGCCAGCAGTTACTCGGAGACAGATTCCTACAATGAGCAGTTCTTC. Encoded protein: CASSYSETDSYNEQFF.

The sample holds many counts of this clonotype. This rearrangement joins TRBV5-5 to TRBJ2-3; the D gene is possibly TRBD1 (7 bases). Trimming removed 3 bases from V and 0 bases from J, with 11 bases in between. From germline, CDR1 is SGHKS and CDR2 YYEKEE (reference sequence). The CDR3 covers 15 residues. The CDR3 is CASSSQGTSTDTQYF. In DNA form, the CDR3 reads TGTGCCAGCAGCTCACAGGGGACTAGCACAGATACGCAGTATTTT.

The chain has TRBV27 and TRBJ2-7; 10 bases fit TRBD1. The junction had 7 bases not matched to a gene; V was cut back by 2 bases and J by 3 bases. In germline, CDR1 is MNHEY, CDR2 SMNVEV (reference sequence). The CDR3 length is 16 residues. The CDR3: CASSLTGTGAIYEQYF. CDR3 in DNA: TGTGCCAGCAGTTTAACGGGGACAGGGGCAATCTACGAGCAGTACTTC.

The chain uses TRBV7-8 and TRBJ2-2, with D possibly being TRBD2 (5 bases). V was cut by 5 bases and J by 6 bases, with 10 bases left in between. This CDR3 spans 13 amino acids. CDR1 is SGHVS, CDR2 FQNEAQ, per germline. CDR3 sequence reads: CASSQAVAGELFF. CDR3 sequence (DNA): TGTGCCAGCAGCCAAGCGGTGGCCGGGGAGCTGTTTTTT.

This clonotype was found a few times. The chain links TRBV6-5 to TRBJ2-1; TRBD1 is a possible D gene (6 bases). The CDR3 covers 11 residues. Per the germline V gene, CDR1 is MNHEY and CDR2 is SVGAGI. V lost 6 bases, J lost 8 bases, and 8 bases lay in between. CDR3 nucleotides: TGTGCCAGCAGAGCAGGGGATGAGCAGTTCTTC. Its translation: CASRAGDEQFF.

The rearrangement uses TRBV27 and TRBJ1-6; D is uncertain. The V end was cut by 1 base, the J end by 8 bases, with 12 bases between. The CDR3 length is 15 residues. In germline, CDR1 is MNHEY, CDR2 SMNVEV (reference sequence). CDR3 coding DNA: TGTGCCAGCAGTTTATTGCACGATACTTATTCACCCCTCCACTTT. This encodes CASSLLHDTYSPLHF.

The chain joins TRBV7-6 to TRBJ1-2; D perhaps matches TRBD1 (5 bases). Trimming shortened V by 8 bases and J by 2 bases, and 15 bases separated the two germline ends. CDR3 length: 14 amino acids. Germline V gene lookup returns CDR1 SGHVS and CDR2 FNYEAQ. The CDR3 sequence: CASAPRGANYGYTF. The CDR3 DNA is TGTGCCAGCGCCCCGCGGGGCGCAAACTATGGCTACACCTTC. Variable domain in full (rest from reference TRBV7-6 and TRBJ1-2): GAGVSQSPRYKVTKRGQDVALRCDPISGHVSLYWYRQALGQGPEFLTYFNYEAQQDKSGLPNDRFSAERPEGSISTLTIQRTEQRDSAMYRCASAPRGANYGYTFGSGTRLTVV.